Presented here are 12 T cell receptor beta chains from one specimen sequenced in a study of T cells after yellow fever vaccination. TCRdb processed the 5' RACE reads anew with MiXCR; each CDR3 protein has one entry. The sample includes 500,000 to 700,000 distinct CDR3 sequences, approximately 21% of them seen just once. This sample comprised PBMCs, obtained 15 days after the yellow fever booster vaccination. The receptors here all came from a man aged 30-40 years who received the YFV17D yellow fever vaccine.

The V call is TRBV5-1, the J call TRBJ2-5; 7 nucleotides match TRBD1. The CDR3 consists of 13 residues. Germline-derived CDR1 and CDR2 are SGHRS and YFSETQ. The ends lost 2 bases at V and 6 bases at J; junction bases unmatched: 4. CDR3 sequence reads: CASSLPGQKTQYF. CDR3 sequence (DNA): TGCGCCAGCAGCTTACCGGGACAGAAGACCCAGTACTTC. Supplemented by reference TRBV5-1 and TRBJ2-5, the full variable domain reads KAGVTQTPRYLIKTRGQQVTLSCSPISGHRSVSWYQQTPGQGLQFLFEYFSETQRNKGNFPGRFSGRQFSNSRSEMNVSTLELGDSALYLCASSLPGQKTQYFGPGTRLLVL.

This clonotype was picked up a small number of times. The chain employs TRBV5-1 and TRBJ2-1; D may be TRBD1 or TRBD2 (6 bases each). CDR1 and CDR2 from the germline V gene are SGHRS and YFSETQ. Trimming stripped 4 bases from V and 3 bases from J, with 17 bases between. The CDR3 covers 16 residues. The CDR3 DNA reads TGCGCCAGCAGCCTCGGACGAGGAGGGGGCTACAATGAGCAGTTCTTC. Translating gives CASSLGRGGGYNEQFF. Combining the CDR3 with reference TRBV5-1 and TRBJ2-1 gives the whole variable domain KAGVTQTPRYLIKTRGQQVTLSCSPISGHRSVSWYQQTPGQGLQFLFEYFSETQRNKGNFPGRFSGRQFSNSRSEMNVSTLELGDSALYLCASSLGRGGGYNEQFFGPGTRLTVL.

The chain links TRBV5-6 to TRBJ2-1, with 8 bases lining up with TRBD1. Losses at the gene ends were 2 bases for V and 7 bases for J; bases not matched to a gene: 11. This CDR3 has 16 residues. Germline assignment: CDR1 SGHDT and CDR2 YYEEEE. CDR3 sequence reads: CASSFVTTGDGNEQFF. The CDR3 DNA reads as TGTGCCAGCAGCTTTGTTACGACAGGGGATGGGAATGAGCAGTTCTTC.

The V and J genes are TRBV7-2 and TRBJ1-2, with D possibly being TRBD1 (5 bases). V lost 5 bases and J lost 3, with 13 bases in between. The CDR3 covers 14 residues. CDR1 and CDR2 from the germline V gene are SGHTA and FQGNSA. The DNA for the CDR3 is TGTGCCAGCAGCCCCCTTGGGGGTGACTATGGCTACACCTTC. Translating gives CASSPLGGDYGYTF.

This clonotype showed up just a few times. The J gene is TRBJ2-2, the V gene TRBV5-1, with D perhaps TRBD1 or TRBD2 (5 bases each). The length of the CDR3 is 14 residues. Trimming cost V 4 bases and J 4 bases, with 11 bases left between them. Germline values: CDR1 SGHRS, CDR2 YFSETQ. CDR3 loop: CASSTTGTTGELFF. The CDR3 coding sequence is TGCGCCAGCAGCACAACCGGGACCACCGGGGAGCTGTTTTTT.

The CDR3 sequence: CASSSTRSSTDTQYF. The CDR3 DNA reads as TGTGCCAGCAGCTCTACTAGGAGTTCCACAGATACGCAGTATTTT. The V gene is TRBV5-4, the J gene TRBJ2-3; tentative D call: TRBD2 (5 bases). Trimming stripped 3 bases from V and 2 bases from J, with 13 bases between. This CDR3 is built from 15 residues. From germline, CDR1 is SGHNT and CDR2 YYREEE (reference sequence).

This rearrangement joins TRBV3-1 to TRBJ1-2; 10 nucleotides line up with TRBD1. Trimming removed 5 bases from V and 0 bases from J; junction bases left unmatched: 6. This CDR3 is 16 amino acids long. From germline, CDR1 is LGHDT and CDR2 YNNKEL (reference sequence). CDR3 sequence (DNA): TGTGCCAGCAGCATCATGACAGGGGGCGCTAACTATGGCTACACCTTC. Its translation is CASSIMTGGANYGYTF. Together with reference TRBV3-1 and TRBJ1-2, the CDR3 gives the full variable domain: DTAVSQTPKYLVTQMGNDKSIKCEQNLGHDTMYWYKQDSKKFLKIMFSYNNKELIINETVPNRFSPKSPDKAHLNLHINSLELGDSAVYFCASSIMTGGANYGYTFGSGTRLTVV.

The chain combines TRBV5-1 with TRBJ2-5; TRBD2 matches at 9 bases. V trimming: 4 bases; J trimming: 6 bases; junction bases outside the gene matches: 13. The germline gives CDR1 SGHRS, CDR2 YFSETQ. This CDR3 has 16 amino acids. DNA of the CDR3: TGCGCCAGCAGCCCAGGACAGCTTAGCGGGAGACAGACCCAGTACTTC. Its translation: CASSPGQLSGRQTQYF.

The genes are TRBV11-2 and TRBJ2-2; 10 bases fit TRBD2. This CDR3 comprises 18 residues. The germline CDR1 and CDR2 sequences are SGHAT and FQNNGV. The trim removed 2 bases at V and 2 bases at J, leaving 8 bases unmatched. The CDR3 loop is CASSLLGLAEVNTGELFF. The CDR3 region has the DNA TGTGCCAGCAGCTTATTAGGACTAGCGGAAGTCAACACCGGGGAGCTGTTTTTT.

This rearrangement joins TRBV6-1 to TRBJ2-1; the D is unclear. The CDR3 runs to 13 residues. Germline CDR1 and CDR2: MNHNS and SASEGT. Deletions cut 6 bases from V and 5 bases from J, with 11 bases between. Here the CDR3 DNA reads TGTGCCAGCAGATCGGCGGACCACAATGAGCAGTTCTTC. Amino acid sequence: CASRSADHNEQFF.

This sequence joins TRBV10-3 and TRBJ2-7, with 9 bases matching TRBD1. Germline values: CDR1 ENHRY, CDR2 SYGVKD. This CDR3 contains 14 residues. With 6 bases clipped from V and 7 bases from J, the junction kept 10 bases outside the gene matches. The CDR3: CAISHGTGMAEQYF. For the CDR3, the DNA is TGTGCCATCAGCCACGGGACAGGGATGGCTGAGCAGTACTTC.

The chain joins TRBV7-2 to TRBJ2-5; a weak D match, TRBD1 (5 bases). This CDR3 has 15 residues. CDR1 and CDR2 from the germline V gene are SGHTA and FQGNSA. Trimming removed 2 bases from V and 5 bases from J, with 15 bases in between. CDR3 bases: TGTGCCAGCAGCTTACCGAAGGGGATTATTGAGACCCAGTACTTC. Its protein product is CASSLPKGIIETQYF. Combining the CDR3 with reference TRBV7-2 and TRBJ2-5 gives the whole variable domain GAGVSQSPSNKVTEKGKDVELRCDPISGHTALYWYRQSLGQGLEFLIYFQGNSAPDKSGLPSDRFSAERTGGSVSTLTIQRTQQEDSAVYLCASSLPKGIIETQYFGPGTRLLVL.